The 30 T cell receptor beta chains below were found in one sample sequenced in a study of blood T cell repertoires in COVID-19. The repertoire was sequenced with immunoSEQ multiplex PCR; TCRdb's copy has only in-frame clones and lacks some. Of roughly 150,000 clones in the sample, around 91% were seen once. Sequencing was performed on peripheral blood. The receptors stem from a woman aged 55-69 years with active COVID-19.

The chain couples TRBV5-6 to TRBJ2-7; 9 nucleotides match TRBD2. After removal of 2 bases from V and 6 bases from J, the junction contained 12 bases not matched to a gene. This CDR3 is 16 amino acids long. Germline V gene lookup returns CDR1 SGHDT and CDR2 YYEEEE. Written as DNA, the CDR3 is TGTGCCAGCAGCTTAGGGACTAGCAGAAGCCTTGTCGAGCAGTACTTC. Residues: CASSLGTSRSLVEQYF.

This chain joins TRBV11-2 and TRBJ2-7; D is unresolved. Trimming removed 3 bases at V and 4 bases at J, with 7 bases between. Germline values: CDR1 SGHAT, CDR2 FQNNGV. The CDR3 has 12 amino acids. CDR3 bases: TGTGCCAGCAGCTTTTCCCTTTACGAGCAGTACTTC. This gives the protein CASSFSLYEQYF.

This sequence joins TRBV19 and TRBJ1-1; maybe TRBD1 (6 bases). V dropped 6 bases and J dropped 11 bases, with 13 bases sitting between them. The germline gives CDR1 LNHDA, CDR2 SQIVND (reference sequence). The CDR3 loop spans 11 amino acids. CDR3 bases: TGTGCCAGTAGCACCCAGAGGGGGGCTTTCTTT. It specifies CASSTQRGAFF.

The chain combines TRBV7-9 with TRBJ2-1; 9 bases agree with TRBD2. V gave up 5 bases and J gave up 4 bases; unmatched junction bases: 12. The CDR3 spans 17 residues. Germline CDR1 reads SEHNR; CDR2 reads FQNEAQ (reference sequence). The CDR3 here is CASSRTASGEFYNEQFF. CDR3 bases: TGTGCCAGCAGCCGGACCGCTAGCGGGGAATTTTACAATGAGCAGTTCTTC.

CDR3 sequence: CASRPQGTNSPLHF. CDR3 nucleotide sequence: TGCGCCAGCAGGCCGCAGGGGACTAATTCACCCCTCCACTTT. The chain joins TRBV5-1 to TRBJ1-6; D may be TRBD1 (6 bases). The germline V and J ends were trimmed by 5 bases and 6 bases, with 12 bases remaining between them. The CDR3 consists of 14 residues. Germline-derived CDR1 and CDR2 are SGHRS and YFSETQ.

The gene calls are TRBV5-1 and TRBJ2-2; D is unresolved. V gave up 2 bases and J gave up 6 bases, with 5 bases separating them. Germline V gives CDR1 SGHRS, CDR2 YFSETQ. The CDR3 loop spans 12 amino acids. CDR3 sequence reads: CASSFGPGELFF. The CDR3 nucleotides read TGCGCCAGCAGCTTTGGGCCCGGGGAGCTGTTTTTT.

CDR3 coding DNA: TGTGCCAGCAGCTTAGGATGGGGGGAGGATAATTCACCCCTCCACTTT. Its translation is CASSLGWGEDNSPLHF. This chain connects TRBV11-2 to TRBJ1-6; possible D gene TRBD1, 5 bases. The V gene's germline CDR1 is SGHAT and CDR2 FQNNGV. The CDR3 extends over 16 amino acids. Deletions cut 1 base from V and 5 bases from J, with 12 bases between.

The chain combines TRBV18 with TRBJ1-3, with 7 bases aligning to TRBD1. CDR1 KGHSH and CDR2 LQKENI come from the germline V gene. The CDR3 is 18 residues long. The junction had 11 bases not matched to a gene; V was cut back by 3 bases and J by 0 bases. The CDR3 region has the DNA TGTGCCAGCTCACCGGTCACGACCCGGGACAGCTCTGGAAACACCATATATTTT. Translation gives CASSPVTTRDSSGNTIYF.

The rearrangement joins TRBV6-5 to TRBJ1-5; TRBD1 matches 7 bases. The CDR3 runs 13 residues. The germline gives CDR1 MNHEY, CDR2 SVGAGI. After removal of 6 bases from V and 6 bases from J, the junction contained 5 bases not matched to a gene. The CDR3 is CASSSTGLQPQHF. The CDR3 DNA reads as TGTGCCAGCAGCTCGACAGGGCTTCAGCCCCAGCATTTT.

The V call is TRBV4-3, the J call TRBJ2-3, with 12 bases aligning to TRBD1. Germline CDR1 and CDR2: LGHNA and YSLEER. The trim removed 6 bases at V and 4 bases at J, leaving 5 bases unmatched. This CDR3 is 15 amino acids long. CDR3 bases: TGCGCCAGCAGTGGGGACAGGGGGCTCTCAGATACGCAGTATTTT. Protein: CASSGDRGLSDTQYF.

This chain connects TRBV19 to TRBJ1-2; a possible D gene is TRBD1 (6 bases). Trimming removed 5 bases at V and 5 bases at J, with 18 bases between. CDR3 size: 15 residues. Per the germline V gene, CDR1 is LNHDA and CDR2 is SQIVND (reference sequence). The chain's CDR3 is CASSYNSGTPYGYTF. The CDR3 DNA follows: TGTGCCAGTAGTTATAATTCCGGGACACCTTATGGCTACACCTTC. Complete variable domain (other parts from reference TRBV19 and TRBJ1-2): DGGITQSPKYLFRKEGQNVTLSCEQNLNHDAMYWYRQDPGQGLRLIYYSQIVNDFQKGDIAEGYSVSREKKESFPLTVTSAQKNPTAFYLCASSYNSGTPYGYTFGSGTRLTVV.

CDR3 bases: TGTGCCAGCAGCTTTCGGGGGAGGGACTCCTACGAGCAGTACTTC. This sequence encodes CASSFRGRDSYEQYF. V gene TRBV13 combines with J gene TRBJ2-7; 7 bases line up with TRBD2. The V segment lost 3 bases and the J segment 0 bases; nucleotides outside the gene matches: 5. Per the germline V gene, CDR1 is PRHDT and CDR2 is FYEKMQ (reference sequence). The CDR3 contains 15 residues.

This chain uses TRBV9 with TRBJ2-7; perhaps TRBD2 as D (6 bases). Germline V gene sequence: CDR1 SGDLS, CDR2 YYNGEE. The CDR3 is made up of 15 amino acids. The ends were cut back, 4 bases at V and 2 bases at J, with 16 bases in the middle. The CDR3 region is CASSPGMAGPYEQYF. The CDR3 region has the DNA TGTGCCAGCAGCCCCGGGATGGCGGGGCCCTACGAGCAGTACTTC.

J is TRBJ2-2 and V is TRBV19; D may be TRBD2 (5 bases). CDR3 size: 13 residues. CDR1 and CDR2 (germline): LNHDA, SQIVND (reference sequence). The V and J ends lost 7 bases and 7 bases respectively, with 13 bases between them. The CDR3 reads CASNSHDYGELFF. CDR3 coding DNA: TGTGCCAGTAATAGCCACGACTACGGGGAGCTGTTTTTT.

The rearrangement links TRBV3-1 (or the pseudogene TRBV3-2) to TRBJ1-2; D is undetermined. The CDR3 is 11 residues long. Germline V gives CDR1 LGHDT, CDR2 YNNKEL (reference sequence). V gave up 11 bases and J gave up 4 bases, with 11 bases separating them. CDR3 sequence (DNA): TGTGCCGTCGGTAGCAGCTATGGCTACACCTTC. It is translated as CAVGSSYGYTF.

The chain joins TRBV20-1 to TRBJ2-5; D is unresolved. The length of the CDR3 is 10 residues. Per the germline V gene, CDR1 is DFQATT and CDR2 is SNEGSKA (reference sequence). CDR3 coding DNA: TGCAGGGCAACGAAAGAGACCCAGTACTTC. It specifies CRATKETQYF.

The genes are TRBV4-2 and TRBJ2-1; 9 bases fit TRBD2. Trimming at V came to 1 base and at J to 9 bases, leaving 10 bases not matched to a gene. CDR3 size: 16 residues. CDR1 and CDR2 from the germline V gene are LGHNA and YNFKEQ. The CDR3 spells CASSQGRGLAGFEQFF. The DNA for the CDR3 is TGTGCCAGCAGCCAAGGCCGGGGGCTAGCGGGATTTGAGCAGTTCTTC.

The J gene is TRBJ1-5, the V gene TRBV20-1, with D perhaps TRBD1 (6 bases). Trimming pared 3 bases from V and 3 bases from J, leaving 15 bases between. CDR1 is DFQATT and CDR2 is SNEGSKA in the germline V gene (reference sequence). The CDR3 covers 15 residues. For the CDR3, the DNA is TGCAGTGCTAGTACAGGGAGAGGGAACAATCAGCCCCAGCATTTT. Translation: CSASTGRGNNQPQHF.

The chain is built from TRBV11-2 and TRBJ2-5; a weak D match, TRBD2 (6 bases). Looked up from germline, CDR1 is SGHAT and CDR2 is FQNNGV. With 4 bases removed from V and 2 bases from J, the gap between germline ends came to 14 bases. CDR3 length: 15 amino acids. For the CDR3, the DNA is TGTGCCAGCAGCTCCAGCACAGGAGGGCAAGAGACCCAGTACTTC. This encodes CASSSSTGGQETQYF. Drawing the rest from reference TRBV11-2 and TRBJ2-5, the complete variable domain is EAGVAQSPRYKIIEKRQSVAFWCNPISGHATLYWYQQILGQGPKLLIQFQNNGVVDDSQLPKDRFSAERLKGVDSTLKIQPAKLEDSAVYLCASSSSTGGQETQYFGPGTRLLVL.

This clone was counted between two and nine times. The CDR3 spells CASSSPGQGLNSPLHF. In nucleotides, the CDR3 is TGTGCCAGCAGTTCGCCGGGACAGGGACTTAATTCACCCCTCCACTTT. This chain links TRBV28 with TRBJ1-6; 9 bases align to TRBD1. This CDR3 is 16 amino acids long. V shed 4 bases and J 6 bases; nucleotides not matched to a gene: 7. Germline CDR1 MDHEN, CDR2 SYDVKM.

V gene TRBV5-1 combines with J gene TRBJ2-1, with a possible D match to TRBD1 (6 bases). The germline V gene has CDR1 SGHRS and CDR2 YFSETQ. The CDR3 length is 16 residues. The germline V and J ends were trimmed by 4 bases and 2 bases, with 16 bases remaining between them. The CDR3 protein is CASSPVGAGAYNEQFF. The CDR3 nucleotides read TGCGCCAGCAGCCCAGTTGGGGCAGGGGCCTACAATGAGCAGTTCTTC.

V is TRBV7-3 and J is TRBJ2-1; TRBD1 agrees at 9 bases. The junction had 6 bases not matched to a gene; V was cut back by 4 bases and J by 5 bases. The germline V gene encodes CDR1 SGHTA and CDR2 FQGTGA. The CDR3 has 15 amino acids. This CDR3 reads CASSYPGQGNNEQFF. DNA of the CDR3: TGTGCCAGCAGCTACCCGGGACAGGGTAACAATGAGCAGTTCTTC.

V usage is TRBV6-1 and J usage is TRBJ2-5; possible D gene TRBD1, 6 bases. V was shortened by 4 bases and J by 1 base, with 16 bases between the two germline ends. This CDR3 contains 16 residues. CDR1 is MNHNS and CDR2 is SASEGT in the germline V gene. The CDR3 coding sequence is TGTGCCAGCAGTGCCCACACGCGGACAGTCCAAGAGACCCAGTACTTC. This translates into CASSAHTRTVQETQYF.

The chain carries TRBV7-2 and TRBJ2-5; D not resolved. CDR1 and CDR2 (germline): SGHTA, FQGNSA. This CDR3 comprises 12 residues. The ends were cut back, 2 bases at V and 4 bases at J, with 5 bases in the middle. This CDR3 is CASSLKAETQYF. Written as DNA, the CDR3 is TGTGCCAGCAGCTTAAAAGCAGAGACCCAGTACTTC.

This clone was found once. The gene calls are TRBV2 and TRBJ2-7, with 7 bases lining up with TRBD1. The junction had 9 bases not matched to a gene; V was cut back by 6 bases and J by 1 base. The CDR3 extends over 15 amino acids. The germline CDR1 and CDR2 sequences are SNHLY and FYNNEI. CDR3 nucleotide sequence: TGTGCCAGCAGCGACCTCCGACAGGGATCCTACGAGCAGTACTTC. It is translated as CASSDLRQGSYEQYF.

The gene calls are TRBV4-2 and TRBJ1-1; TRBD1 might be the D (5 bases). The CDR3 has 16 amino acids. Germline V gene lookup returns CDR1 LGHNA and CDR2 YNFKEQ. V gave up 0 bases and J gave up 6 bases, with 17 bases separating them. CDR3 region: CASSQDRTGGFAEAFF. Written as DNA, the CDR3 is TGTGCCAGCAGCCAAGATAGAACAGGAGGGTTCGCTGAAGCTTTCTTT.

The CDR3 spells CASSSVSGGRFYEQYF. In nucleotides, the CDR3 is TGCGCCAGCAGCTCCGTTAGCGGGGGTAGGTTCTACGAGCAGTACTTC. This chain joins TRBV5-1 and TRBJ2-7; TRBD2 aligns across 9 bases. Germline V CDR1 and CDR2: SGHRS, YFSETQ. The trim removed 3 bases at V and 3 bases at J, leaving 10 bases unmatched. The CDR3 length is 16 residues.

J is TRBJ2-2 and V is TRBV24-1, with 11 positions matching TRBD2. The germline V gene encodes CDR1 KGHDR and CDR2 SFDVKD. The CDR3 is made up of 17 amino acids. V lost 5 bases and J lost 0; bases outside the gene matches: 4. The CDR3 DNA reads TGTGCCACCAGTGGGGAGGGACTAGCGGCGAACACCGGGGAGCTGTTTTTT. As protein: CATSGEGLAANTGELFF.

V usage is TRBV5-1 and J usage is TRBJ2-1; D is uncertain. Germline V lookup: CDR1 SGHRS, CDR2 YFSETQ. V gave up 0 bases and J gave up 8 bases, with 15 bases separating them. This CDR3 is 15 amino acids long. This CDR3 reads CASSLGDAGVDEQFF. The DNA of the CDR3 is TGCGCCAGCAGCTTGGGTGACGCCGGAGTGGATGAGCAGTTCTTC.

The chain uses TRBV4-1 and TRBJ1-2; D perhaps matches TRBD1 (6 bases). Germline V CDR1 and CDR2: MGHRA, YSYEKL. CDR3 length: 17 residues. Trimming shortened V by 1 base and J by 3 bases, and 18 bases separated the two germline ends. In nucleotides, the CDR3 is TGCGCCAGCAGCCAAGTAATGAGGGGGGGTAGGGACTATGGCTACACCTTC. It specifies CASSQVMRGGRDYGYTF.